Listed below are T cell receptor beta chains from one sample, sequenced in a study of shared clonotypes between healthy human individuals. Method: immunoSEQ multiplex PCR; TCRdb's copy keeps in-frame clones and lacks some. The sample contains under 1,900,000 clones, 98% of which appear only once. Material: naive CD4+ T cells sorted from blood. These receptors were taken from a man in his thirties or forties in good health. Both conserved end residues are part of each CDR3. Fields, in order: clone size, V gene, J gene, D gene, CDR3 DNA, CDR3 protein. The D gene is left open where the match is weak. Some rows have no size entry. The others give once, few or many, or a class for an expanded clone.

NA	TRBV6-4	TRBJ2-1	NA	TGTGCCAGCAGTGCAGAGAGCAACTACAATGAGCAGTTCTTC	CASSAESNYNEQFF
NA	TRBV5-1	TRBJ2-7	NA	TGCGCCAGCAAGGTGATAGGGCAAGAGCAGTACTTC	CASKVIGQEQYF
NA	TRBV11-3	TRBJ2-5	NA	TGTGCCAGCAGCTTAGGGAGTGGAGAGACCCAGTACTTC	CASSLGSGETQYF
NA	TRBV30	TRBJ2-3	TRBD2	TGTGCCTGTGGTACTAGCGGGAGTGATACGCAGTATTTT	CACGTSGSDTQYF
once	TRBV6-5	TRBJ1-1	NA	TGTGCCAGCAGCCGCAGGCCTCCGAACACTGAAGCTTTCTTT	CASSRRPPNTEAFF
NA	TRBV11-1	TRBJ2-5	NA	TGTGCCAGCAGCCACAGAGCCGCGAGGGAGACCCAGTACTTC	CASSHRAARETQYF
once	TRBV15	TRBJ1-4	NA	TGTGCCACCAGCAGAGAGACGGTCCCTAATGAAAAACTGTTTTTT	CATSRETVPNEKLFF
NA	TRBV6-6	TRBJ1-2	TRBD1	TGTGCCAGCAGTACCGGGACAGGGGGATATGGCTACACCTTC	CASSTGTGGYGYTF
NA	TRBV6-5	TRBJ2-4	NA	TGTGCCAGCAGGTTGGGGTTCGAGTTATCGGGCATTCAGTACTTC	CASRLGFELSGIQYF
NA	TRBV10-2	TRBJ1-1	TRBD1	TGCGCCAGCAGTACACCAGACAGGGGAAGAATGAACACTGAAGCTTTCTTT	CASSTPDRGRMNTEAFF
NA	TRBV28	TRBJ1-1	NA	TGTGCCAGCAGTTTAAGGTACTCTGAAGCTTTCTTT	CASSLRYSEAFF
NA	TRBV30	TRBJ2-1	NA	TGTGCCTGGAGTGTACCCGGCAATGAGCAGTTCTTC	CAWSVPGNEQFF
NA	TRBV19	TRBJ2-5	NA	TGTGCCAGTAGTATAGTCGGTGGTCAACAAGAGACCCAGTACTTC	CASSIVGGQQETQYF
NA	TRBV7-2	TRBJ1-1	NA	TGTGCCAGCAGCTCCCAGATAGACACTGAAGCTTTCTTT	CASSSQIDTEAFF
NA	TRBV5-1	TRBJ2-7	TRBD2	TGCGCCAGCAGCTACCTAGCGGGGGATACCTACGAGCAGTACTTC	CASSYLAGDTYEQYF
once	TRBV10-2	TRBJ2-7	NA	TGCGCCAGCAGTGAGATTCTGGAGGTTTCCTACGAGCAGTACTTC	CASSEILEVSYEQYF
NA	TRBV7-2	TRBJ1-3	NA	TGTGCCAGCAGCTTAGCTAGCTCTGGAAACACCATATATTTT	CASSLASSGNTIYF
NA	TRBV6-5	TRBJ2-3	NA	TGTGCCAGCAGTTACGGGGGAAGAGGAACAGATACGCAGTATTTT	CASSYGGRGTDTQYF
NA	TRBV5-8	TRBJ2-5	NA	TGTGCCAGCAGCTTGGAACGATGGGCCCAGTACTTC	CASSLERWAQYF
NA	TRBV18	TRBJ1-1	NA	TGTGCCAGCTCACCACTACCGGGAATGAACACTGAAGCTTTCTTT	CASSPLPGMNTEAFF
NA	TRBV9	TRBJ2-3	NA	TGTGCCAGCAGCGTAGTGACGGCTTCCCTCCGGGGTGATACGCAGTATTTT	CASSVVTASLRGDTQYF
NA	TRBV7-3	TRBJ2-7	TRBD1	TGTGCCAGCAGCTTCACAGGGGGTACCTACGAGCAGTACTTC	CASSFTGGTYEQYF
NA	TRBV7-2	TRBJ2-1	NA	TGTGCCAGCAGCTCAACTGGCTACAATGAGCAGTTCTTC	CASSSTGYNEQFF
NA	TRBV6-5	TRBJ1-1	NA	TGTGCCAGCAGTTACATCGACAACACTGAAGCTTTCTTT	CASSYIDNTEAFF
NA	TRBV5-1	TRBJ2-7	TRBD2	TGCGCCAGCAGCTTGGTAGCTAGCGGGAGTTACGAGCAGTACTTC	CASSLVASGSYEQYF
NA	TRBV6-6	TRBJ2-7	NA	TGTGCCAGCGGGACCCTATACGAGCAGTACTTC	CASGTLYEQYF
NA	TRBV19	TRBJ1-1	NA	TGTGCCAGTAGTATTAAGGACACTGAAGCTTTCTTT	CASSIKDTEAFF
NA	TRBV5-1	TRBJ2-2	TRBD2	TGCGCCAGCAGCCCGGGACTAGCGGATACCACCGGGGAGCTGTTTTTT	CASSPGLADTTGELFF
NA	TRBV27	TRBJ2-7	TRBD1	TGTGCCAGCAGTCCTGGGACAGGGTGGTACGAGCAGTACTTC	CASSPGTGWYEQYF
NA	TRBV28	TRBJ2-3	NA	TGTGCCAGCATTCCGTCAGGGGTTCGATATACGCAGTATTTT	CASIPSGVRYTQYF
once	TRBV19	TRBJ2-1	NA	TGTGCCAGTAGTCCCACTAGCTACAATGAGCAGTTCTTC	CASSPTSYNEQFF
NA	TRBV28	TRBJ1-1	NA	TGTGCCAGCAGTGGGGCCGAGAACACTGAAGCTTTCTTT	CASSGAENTEAFF
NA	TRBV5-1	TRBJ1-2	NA	TGCGCCAGCAGCTTGGACCTAGGCGATGGCTACACCTTC	CASSLDLGDGYTF
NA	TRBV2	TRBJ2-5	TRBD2	TGTGCCAGCAAGCGGACTAGCGGAGGACAAGAGACCCAGTACTTC	CASKRTSGGQETQYF
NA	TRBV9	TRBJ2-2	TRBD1	TGTGCCAGCAGCTCTCGGACAGGGAGCACCGGGGAGCTGTTTTTT	CASSSRTGSTGELFF
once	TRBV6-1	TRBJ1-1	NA	TGTGCCAGCAGTGAACAGGGGCGTATGGTACGGCGAACTGAAGCTTTCTTT	CASSEQGRMVRRTEAFF
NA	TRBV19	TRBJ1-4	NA	TGTGCCAGTACCCCGGGACTCAATAATGAAAAACTGTTTTTT	CASTPGLNNEKLFF
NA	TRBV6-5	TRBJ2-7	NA	TGTGCCAGCAGCCCGACTAGAGGCGAGCAGTACTTC	CASSPTRGEQYF
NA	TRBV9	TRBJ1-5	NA	TGTGCCAGCAGCGTAGGGGGGGGAGGCGATCAGCCCCAGCATTTT	CASSVGGGGDQPQHF
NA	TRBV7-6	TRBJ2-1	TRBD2	TGTGCCAGCAGCTTGGAGACTAGCGCTATTGAGCAGTTCTTC	CASSLETSAIEQFF
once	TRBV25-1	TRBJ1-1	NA	TGTGCCAGCAGTGACGGGGGCTGGAACACTGAAGCTTTCTTT	CASSDGGWNTEAFF
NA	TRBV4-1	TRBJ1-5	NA	TGCGCCAGCAGCCAAGTTAATGAGGACAATCAGCCCCAGCATTTT	CASSQVNEDNQPQHF
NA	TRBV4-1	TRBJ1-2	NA	TGCGCCAGCAGCCAAGATGGGAGGGGCTACACCTTC	CASSQDGRGYTF
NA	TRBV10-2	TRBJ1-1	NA	TGCGCCAGCAGTGGGCGAGGGGGGAACACTGAAGCTTTCTTT	CASSGRGGNTEAFF
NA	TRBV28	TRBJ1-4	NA	TGTGCCAGCAGGTCGAGCATAGCAAAGACTAATGAAAAACTGTTTTTT	CASRSSIAKTNEKLFF
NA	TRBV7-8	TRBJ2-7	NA	TGTGCCAGCAGCAAAGGGGGAACTCACTTTGGCTACGAGCAGTACTTC	CASSKGGTHFGYEQYF
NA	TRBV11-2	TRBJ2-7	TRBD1	TGTGCCAGCAGCCGGACAGGTCCCTACGAGCAGTACTTC	CASSRTGPYEQYF
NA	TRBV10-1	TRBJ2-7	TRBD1	TGCGCCAGCAGTGGACAGGGGAGCTACGAGCAGTACTTC	CASSGQGSYEQYF
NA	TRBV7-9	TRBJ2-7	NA	TGTGCCAGCAGCCCAACGCGGGCGCAAGAGCAGTACTTC	CASSPTRAQEQYF
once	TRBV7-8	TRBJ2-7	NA	TGTGCCAGCAGCTTAGGTATCGGGCCCTACGAGCAGTACTTC	CASSLGIGPYEQYF
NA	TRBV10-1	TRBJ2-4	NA	TGCGCCAGCAGTGAGTCGCTGGGTGCCAAAAACATTCAGTACTTC	CASSESLGAKNIQYF
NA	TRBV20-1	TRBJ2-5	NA	TGCAGTGCTGCCTCGGAAGTGACCCAGTACTTC	CSAASEVTQYF
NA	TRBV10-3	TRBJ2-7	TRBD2	TGTGCCATCAGTGACCCGGGACTAGCGGGAGCAAGGTCCTACGAGCAGTACTTC	CAISDPGLAGARSYEQYF
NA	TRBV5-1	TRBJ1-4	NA	TGCGCCAGCAGCTCCCGACCCACTAGACTAAATGAAAAACTGTTTTTT	CASSSRPTRLNEKLFF
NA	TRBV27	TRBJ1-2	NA	TGTGCCACCCCTGACAGGCGTAATTTTCGAGGCTACACCTTC	CATPDRRNFRGYTF